This entry is about one TCR beta chain. The data belong to a study of technical replicates of blood from several donors. V was cut by 5 bases and J by 9 bases, with 8 bases left in between. This CDR3 is built from 11 residues. Germline lookup yields CDR1 SEHNR and CDR2 FQNEAQ (reference sequence). Profiling relied on immunoSEQ multiplex PCR, and the TCRdb table lists in-frame clones only, not all of them. The sample shows tens of thousands of clones, approximately 96% of them seen only once. Sequencing used T cells isolated from PBMCs. This receptor was taken from a human donor in good health. The V and J genes are TRBV7-9 and TRBJ2-1; D gene uncertain. CDR3 sequence (DNA): TGTGCCAGCAGCCTTGGCACTGAGCAGTTCTTC. Translated: CASSLGTEQFF.